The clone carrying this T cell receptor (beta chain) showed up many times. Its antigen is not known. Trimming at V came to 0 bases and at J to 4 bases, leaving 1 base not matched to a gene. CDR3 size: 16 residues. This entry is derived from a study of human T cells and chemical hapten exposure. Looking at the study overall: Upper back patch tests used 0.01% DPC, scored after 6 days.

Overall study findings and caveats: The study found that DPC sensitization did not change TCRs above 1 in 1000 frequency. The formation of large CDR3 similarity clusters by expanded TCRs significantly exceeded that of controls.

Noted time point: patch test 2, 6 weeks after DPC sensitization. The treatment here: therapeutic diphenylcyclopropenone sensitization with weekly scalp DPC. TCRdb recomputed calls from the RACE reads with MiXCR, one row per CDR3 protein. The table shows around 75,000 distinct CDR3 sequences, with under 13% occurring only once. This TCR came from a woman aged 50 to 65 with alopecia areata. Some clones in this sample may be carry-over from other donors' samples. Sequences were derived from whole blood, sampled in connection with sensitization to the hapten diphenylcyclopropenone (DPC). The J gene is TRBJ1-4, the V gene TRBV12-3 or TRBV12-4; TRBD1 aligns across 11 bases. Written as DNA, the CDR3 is TGTGCCAGCAGTTTAGCGGGGACAGGGGGTAATGAAAAACTGTTTTTT. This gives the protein CASSLAGTGGNEKLFF.